This TCR beta chain emerged from a study of shared clonotypes between healthy human individuals. Study conclusions and caveats: Sampling was confined to blood; repertoires within tissues likely differ.

CDR3 length equals 14 residues. V was shortened by 1 base and J by 4 bases, with 11 bases between the two germline ends. Germline V lookup: CDR1 SGHDT, CDR2 YYEEEE. In the case of this clone: No antigen is known for it.

Sequenced by immunoSEQ multiplex PCR; TCRdb stores in-frame clones only, minus some. The data contain over a million clones, around three quarters of them singletons. Naive CD4+ cells were CD45RA-selected; the remaining cells were memory. The receptor was derived from a man aged 18-30 years in good health. Some clones in this sample may be carry-over from other donors' samples. The chain uses TRBV5-6 and TRBJ1-2; the D is unclear. Sequencing input: memory CD4+ T cells from PBMCs. Subset indicated: CD45RA-negative fraction. The CDR3 region is CASSLFVVPYGYTF. CDR3 sequence (DNA): TGTGCCAGCAGCTTGTTCGTCGTTCCCTATGGCTACACCTTC.